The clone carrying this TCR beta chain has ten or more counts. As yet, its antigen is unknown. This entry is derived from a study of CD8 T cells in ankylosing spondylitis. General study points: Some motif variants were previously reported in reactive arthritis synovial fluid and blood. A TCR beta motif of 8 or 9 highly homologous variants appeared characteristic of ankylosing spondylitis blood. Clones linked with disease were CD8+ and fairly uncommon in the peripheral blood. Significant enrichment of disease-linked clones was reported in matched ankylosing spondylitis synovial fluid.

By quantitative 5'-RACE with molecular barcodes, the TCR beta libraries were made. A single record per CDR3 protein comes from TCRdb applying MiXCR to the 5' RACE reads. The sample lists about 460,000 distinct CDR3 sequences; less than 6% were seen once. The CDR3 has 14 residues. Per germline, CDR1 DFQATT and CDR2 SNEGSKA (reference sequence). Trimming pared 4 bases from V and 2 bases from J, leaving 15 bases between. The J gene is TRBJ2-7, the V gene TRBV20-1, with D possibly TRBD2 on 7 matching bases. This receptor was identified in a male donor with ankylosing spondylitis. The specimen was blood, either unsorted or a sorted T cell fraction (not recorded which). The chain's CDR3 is CSAKGRGAPYEQYF. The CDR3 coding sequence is TGCAGTGCTAAAGGACGGGGGGCCCCCTACGAGCAGTACTTC.